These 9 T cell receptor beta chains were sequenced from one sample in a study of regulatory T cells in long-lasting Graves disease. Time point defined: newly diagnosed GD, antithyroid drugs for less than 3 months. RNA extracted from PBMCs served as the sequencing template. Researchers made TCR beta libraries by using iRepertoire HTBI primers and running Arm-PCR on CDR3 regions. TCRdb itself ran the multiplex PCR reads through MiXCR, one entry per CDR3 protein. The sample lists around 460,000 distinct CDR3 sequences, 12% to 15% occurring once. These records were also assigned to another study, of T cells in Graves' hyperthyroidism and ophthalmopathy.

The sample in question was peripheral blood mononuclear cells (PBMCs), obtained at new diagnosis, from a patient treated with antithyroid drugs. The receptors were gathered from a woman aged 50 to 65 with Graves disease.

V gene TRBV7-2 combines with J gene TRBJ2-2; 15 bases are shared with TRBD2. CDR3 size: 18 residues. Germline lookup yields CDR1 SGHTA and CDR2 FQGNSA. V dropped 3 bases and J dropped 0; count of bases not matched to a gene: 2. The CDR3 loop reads CASSFGLAGGANTGELFF. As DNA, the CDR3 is TGTGCCAGCAGCTTTGGACTAGCGGGGGGGGCGAACACCGGGGAGCTGTTTTTT.

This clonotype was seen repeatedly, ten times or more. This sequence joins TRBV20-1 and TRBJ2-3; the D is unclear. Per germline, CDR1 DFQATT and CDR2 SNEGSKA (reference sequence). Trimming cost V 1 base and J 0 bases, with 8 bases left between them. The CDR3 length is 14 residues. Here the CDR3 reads CSARGWRSTDTQYF. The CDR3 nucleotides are TGCAGTGCTAGAGGGTGGCGGAGCACAGATACGCAGTATTTT.

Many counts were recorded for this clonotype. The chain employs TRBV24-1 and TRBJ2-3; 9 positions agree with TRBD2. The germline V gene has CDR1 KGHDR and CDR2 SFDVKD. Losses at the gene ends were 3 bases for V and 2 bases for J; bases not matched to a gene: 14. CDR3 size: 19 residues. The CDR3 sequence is CATSDPAGGRVPTTDTQYF. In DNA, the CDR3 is TGTGCCACCAGTGATCCGGCCGGCGGGAGGGTTCCTACCACAGATACGCAGTATTTT.

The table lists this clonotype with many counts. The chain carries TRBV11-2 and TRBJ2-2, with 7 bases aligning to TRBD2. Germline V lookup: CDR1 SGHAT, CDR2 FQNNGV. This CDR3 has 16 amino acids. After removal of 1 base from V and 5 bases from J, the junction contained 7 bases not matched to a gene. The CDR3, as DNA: TGTGCCAGCAGCTTAGTTGCGGGAGACGGAACCGGGGAGCTGTTTTTT. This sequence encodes CASSLVAGDGTGELFF.

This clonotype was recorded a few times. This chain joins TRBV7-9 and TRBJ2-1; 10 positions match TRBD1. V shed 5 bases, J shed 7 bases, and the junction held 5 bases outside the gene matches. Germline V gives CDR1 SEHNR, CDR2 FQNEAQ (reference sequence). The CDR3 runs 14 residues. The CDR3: CASSPRDRGNEQFF. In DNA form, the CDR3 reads TGTGCCAGCAGCCCACGGGACAGGGGAAATGAGCAGTTCTTC.

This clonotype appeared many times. The CDR3 sequence: CASSLGSFIQETQYF. The CDR3 nucleotides are TGTGCCAGCAGCTTAGGGTCTTTCATCCAAGAGACCCAGTACTTC. The chain joins TRBV7-9 to TRBJ2-5; D is unclear. V was trimmed by 1 base and J by 1 base, leaving 10 bases between them. CDR3 length equals 15 residues. Germline CDR1 reads SEHNR; CDR2 reads FQNEAQ (reference sequence).

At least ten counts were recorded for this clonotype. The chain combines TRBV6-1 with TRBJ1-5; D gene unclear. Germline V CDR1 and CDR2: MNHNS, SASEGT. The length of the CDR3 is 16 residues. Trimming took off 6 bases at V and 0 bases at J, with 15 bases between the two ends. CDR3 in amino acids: CASRVIQNYSNQPQHF. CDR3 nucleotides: TGTGCCAGCAGAGTCATACAAAATTATAGCAATCAGCCCCAGCATTTT.

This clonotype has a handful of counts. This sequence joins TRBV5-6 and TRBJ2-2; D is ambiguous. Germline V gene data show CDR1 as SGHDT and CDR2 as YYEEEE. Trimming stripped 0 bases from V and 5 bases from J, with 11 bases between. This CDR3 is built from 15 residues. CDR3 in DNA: TGTGCCAGCAGCTTGGGTGTCCCAATTACCGGGGAGCTGTTTTTT. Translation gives CASSLGVPITGELFF.

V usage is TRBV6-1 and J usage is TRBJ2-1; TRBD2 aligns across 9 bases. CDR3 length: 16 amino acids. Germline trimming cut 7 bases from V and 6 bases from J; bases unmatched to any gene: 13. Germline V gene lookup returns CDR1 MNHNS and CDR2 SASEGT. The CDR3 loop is CASKFGGLAFPNEQFF. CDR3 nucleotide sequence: TGTGCCAGCAAGTTCGGGGGACTAGCCTTCCCCAATGAGCAGTTCTTC.